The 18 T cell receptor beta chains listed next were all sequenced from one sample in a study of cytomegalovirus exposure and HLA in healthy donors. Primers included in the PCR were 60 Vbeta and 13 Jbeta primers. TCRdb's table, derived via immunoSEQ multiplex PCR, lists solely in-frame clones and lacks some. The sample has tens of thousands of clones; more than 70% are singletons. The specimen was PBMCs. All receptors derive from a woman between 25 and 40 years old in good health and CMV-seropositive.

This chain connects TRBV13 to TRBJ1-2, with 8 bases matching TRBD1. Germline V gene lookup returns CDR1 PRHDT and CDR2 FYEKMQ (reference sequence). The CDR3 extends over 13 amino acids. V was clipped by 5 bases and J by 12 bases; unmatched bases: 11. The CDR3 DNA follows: TGTGCCAGCAGCAACACTCCCCAGGGGGCCGACACCTTC. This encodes CASSNTPQGADTF. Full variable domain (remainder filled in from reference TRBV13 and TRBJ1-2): AAGVIQSPRHLIKEKRETATLKCYPIPRHDTVYWYQQGPGQDPQFLISFYEKMQSDKGSIPDRFSAQQFSDYHSELNMSSLELGDSALYFCASSNTPQGADTFGSGTRLTVV.

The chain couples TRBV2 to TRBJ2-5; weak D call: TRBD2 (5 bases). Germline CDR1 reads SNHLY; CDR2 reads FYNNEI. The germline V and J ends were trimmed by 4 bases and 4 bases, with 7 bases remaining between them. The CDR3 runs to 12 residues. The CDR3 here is CASSGGRETQYF. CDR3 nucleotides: TGTGCCAGCAGTGGAGGGCGAGAGACCCAGTACTTC.

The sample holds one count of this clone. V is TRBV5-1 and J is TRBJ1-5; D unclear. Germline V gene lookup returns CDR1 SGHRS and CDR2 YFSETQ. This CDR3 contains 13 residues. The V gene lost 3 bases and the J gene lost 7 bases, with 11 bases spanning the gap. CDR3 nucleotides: TGCGCCAGCAGCTCCCTCGCGGGGCAGCCCCAGCATTTT. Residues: CASSSLAGQPQHF.

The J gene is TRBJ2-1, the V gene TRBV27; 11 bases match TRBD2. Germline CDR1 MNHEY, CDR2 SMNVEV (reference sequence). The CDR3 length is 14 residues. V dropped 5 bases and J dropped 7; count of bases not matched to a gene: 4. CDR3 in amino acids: CASSKLAGVNEQFF. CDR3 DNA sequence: TGTGCCAGCAGTAAACTAGCGGGGGTTAATGAGCAGTTCTTC.

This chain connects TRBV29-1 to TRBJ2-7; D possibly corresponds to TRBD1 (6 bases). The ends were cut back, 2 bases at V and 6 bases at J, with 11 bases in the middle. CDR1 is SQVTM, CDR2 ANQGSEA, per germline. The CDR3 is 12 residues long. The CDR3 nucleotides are TGCAGCGTTGAAACAGGGCCCCTCGAGCAGTACTTC. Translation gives CSVETGPLEQYF.

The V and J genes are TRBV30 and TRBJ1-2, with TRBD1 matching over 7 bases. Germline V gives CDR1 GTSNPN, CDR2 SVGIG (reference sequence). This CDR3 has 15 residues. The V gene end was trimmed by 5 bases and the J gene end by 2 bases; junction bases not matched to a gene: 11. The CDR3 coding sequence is TGTGCCTGGCGCCCTCCAGGGGGGAACAACTATGGCTACACCTTC. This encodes CAWRPPGGNNYGYTF.

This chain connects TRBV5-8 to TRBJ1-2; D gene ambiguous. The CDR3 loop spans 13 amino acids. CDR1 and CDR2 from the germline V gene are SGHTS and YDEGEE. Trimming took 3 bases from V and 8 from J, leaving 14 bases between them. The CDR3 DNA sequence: TGTGCCAGCAGCTCCGAGGCCTACCTGGGCTACACCTTC. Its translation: CASSSEAYLGYTF.

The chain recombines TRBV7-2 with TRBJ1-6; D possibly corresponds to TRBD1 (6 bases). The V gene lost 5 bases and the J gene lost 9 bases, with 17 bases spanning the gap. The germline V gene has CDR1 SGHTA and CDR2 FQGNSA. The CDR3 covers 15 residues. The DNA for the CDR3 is TGTGCCAGCAGCCCCTACAGGGAGGGATTTTCACCCCTCCACTTT. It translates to CASSPYREGFSPLHF.

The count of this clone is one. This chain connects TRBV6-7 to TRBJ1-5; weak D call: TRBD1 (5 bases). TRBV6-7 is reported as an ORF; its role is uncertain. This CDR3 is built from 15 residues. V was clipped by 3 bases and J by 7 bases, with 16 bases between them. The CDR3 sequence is CASSYVWDRGQPQHF. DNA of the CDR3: TGTGCCAGCAGTTATGTCTGGGACCGGGGGCAGCCCCAGCATTTT.

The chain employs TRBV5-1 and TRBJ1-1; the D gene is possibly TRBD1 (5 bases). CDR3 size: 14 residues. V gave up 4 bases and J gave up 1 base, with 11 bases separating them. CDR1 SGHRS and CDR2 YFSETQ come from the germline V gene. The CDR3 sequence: CASSAGPQNTEAFF. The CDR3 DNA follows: TGCGCCAGCAGCGCGGGACCGCAGAACACTGAAGCTTTCTTT.

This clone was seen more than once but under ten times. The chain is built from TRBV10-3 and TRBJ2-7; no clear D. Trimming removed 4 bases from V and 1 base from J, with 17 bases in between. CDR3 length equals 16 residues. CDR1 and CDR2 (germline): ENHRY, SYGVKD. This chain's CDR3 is CAISGGWMELSYEQYF. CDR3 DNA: TGTGCCATCAGTGGTGGTTGGATGGAGTTATCCTACGAGCAGTACTTC.

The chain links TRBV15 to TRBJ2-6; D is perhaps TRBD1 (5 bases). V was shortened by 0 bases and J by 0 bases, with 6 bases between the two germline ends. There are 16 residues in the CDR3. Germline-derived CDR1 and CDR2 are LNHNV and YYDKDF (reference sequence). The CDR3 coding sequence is TGTGCCACCAGCAGAGATAGGGGCTCTGGGGCCAACGTCCTGACTTTC. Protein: CATSRDRGSGANVLTF. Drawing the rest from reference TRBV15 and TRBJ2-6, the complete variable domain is DAMVIQNPRYQVTQFGKPVTLSCSQTLNHNVMYWYQQKSSQAPKLLFHYYDKDFNNEADTPDNFQSRRPNTSFCFLDIRSPGLGDTAMYLCATSRDRGSGANVLTFGAGSRLTVL.

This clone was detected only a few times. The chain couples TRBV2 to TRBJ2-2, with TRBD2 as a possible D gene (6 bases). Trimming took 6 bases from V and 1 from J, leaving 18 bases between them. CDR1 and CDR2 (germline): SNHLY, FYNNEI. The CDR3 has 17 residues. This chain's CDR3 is CASSDPGGAQNTGELFF. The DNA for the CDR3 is TGTGCCAGCAGCGACCCCGGAGGGGCCCAGAACACCGGGGAGCTGTTTTTT.

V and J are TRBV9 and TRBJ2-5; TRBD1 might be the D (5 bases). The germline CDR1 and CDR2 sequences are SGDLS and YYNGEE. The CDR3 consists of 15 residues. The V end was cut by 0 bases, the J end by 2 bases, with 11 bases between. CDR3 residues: CASSVGKGNQETQYF. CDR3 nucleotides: TGTGCCAGCAGCGTAGGTAAGGGGAATCAAGAGACCCAGTACTTC.

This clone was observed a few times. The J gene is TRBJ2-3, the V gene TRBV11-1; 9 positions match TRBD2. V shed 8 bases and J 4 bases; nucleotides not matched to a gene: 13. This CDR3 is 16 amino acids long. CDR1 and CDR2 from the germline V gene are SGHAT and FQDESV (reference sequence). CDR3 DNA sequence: TGTGCCAGCTCTCGGCTAGCGGGGATGGAATCAGATACGCAGTATTTT. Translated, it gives CASSRLAGMESDTQYF.

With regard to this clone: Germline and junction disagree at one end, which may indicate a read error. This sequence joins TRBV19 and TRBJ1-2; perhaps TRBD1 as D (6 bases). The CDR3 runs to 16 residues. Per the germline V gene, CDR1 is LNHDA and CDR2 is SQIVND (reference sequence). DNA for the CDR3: TGTGCCCGTAGTATAGTGGCAGGGGCGGATCTCTATGGCTACACCTTC. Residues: CARSIVAGADLYGYTF. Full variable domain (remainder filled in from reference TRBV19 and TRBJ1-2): DGGITQSPKYLFRKEGQNVTLSCEQNLNHDAMYWYRQDPGQGLRLIYYSQIVNDFQKGDIAEGYSVSREKKESFPLTVTSAQKNPTAFYLCARSIVAGADLYGYTFGSGTRLTVV.

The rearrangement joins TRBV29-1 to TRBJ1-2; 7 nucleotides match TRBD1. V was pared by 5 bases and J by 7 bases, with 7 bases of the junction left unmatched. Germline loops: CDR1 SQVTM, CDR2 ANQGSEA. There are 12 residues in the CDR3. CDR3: CSVRQGRCGYTF. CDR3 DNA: TGCAGCGTTCGACAGGGACGATGTGGCTACACCTTC.

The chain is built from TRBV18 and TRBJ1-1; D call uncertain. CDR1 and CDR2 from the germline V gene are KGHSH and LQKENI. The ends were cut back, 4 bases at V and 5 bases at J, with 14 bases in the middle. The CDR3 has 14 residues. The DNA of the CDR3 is TGTGCCAGCTCACGTGAGGTAGTAAAAACTGAAGCTTTCTTT. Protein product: CASSREVVKTEAFF.